The source of this T cell receptor (beta chain) is a study of cytotoxic CD8 clonotypes in ibrutinib-treated CLL. Turning to the study itself: Partial responses numbered about 24 and complete responses 2; after a median about 68 months, roughly 15 stayed remitted and roughly twelve progressed.

Overall study findings and caveats: Sustained-remission and progressing patients were not sampled at matched times.

The method was immunoSEQ multiplex PCR; TCRdb's version includes in-frame clones alone and lacks a portion of them. The table includes some 46,000 clones, about 72% detected once. Of note for this clone: Its matching antigen is unknown.

The CDR3 is made up of 14 amino acids. The V and J ends lost 0 bases and 4 bases, in that order; junction bases with no gene match: 2. Germline CDR1 is SGHRS and CDR2 is YFSETQ. This receptor was identified in a human donor with chronic lymphocytic leukemia. The sequencing here drew on PBMCs, taken after 12 months of ibrutinib treatment. The chain uses TRBV5-1 and TRBJ1-2; 8 bases are a match to TRBD1. CDR3 DNA sequence: TGCGCCAGCAGCTTGGGGGACAGGTCCTATGGCTACACCTTC. It specifies CASSLGDRSYGYTF.